This T cell receptor (beta chain) was identified during a study of T cells after somatic rescue of genetic block. The CDR3 contains 14 residues. V was cut by 6 bases and J by 0 bases, with 11 bases left in between. Looked up from germline, CDR1 is MDHEN and CDR2 is SYDVKM. The table lists this clone with a few counts. Libraries were prepared by immunoSEQ multiplex PCR; TCRdb keeps only in-frame clonotypes and omits some of them. In the table there are approximately 100,000 clones, 85% to 90% of which are singletons. The receptor was isolated from a woman aged 18-29 years. V is TRBV28 and J is TRBJ1-2, with D unresolved. The specimen was peripheral blood mononuclear cells (PBMCs). CDR3 loop: CASSPPGANYGYTF. CDR3 bases: TGTGCCAGCAGCCCCCCCGGGGCTAACTATGGCTACACCTTC.